This passage covers 25 T cell receptor beta chains from one sample sequenced in a study of cytomegalovirus exposure and HLA in healthy donors. The PCR was carried out with 60 Vbeta primers and 13 Jbeta primers. Only in-frame clones appear in the TCRdb table, and some are missing; sequencing was by immunoSEQ multiplex PCR. In the table there are more than 85,000 clones, about 79% of which are singletons. The material sequenced was PBMCs. The source is a female donor in good health and CMV-seropositive.

As to this clone: The same CDR3 arises from other DNA sequences in this sample as well. The chain employs TRBV5-1 and TRBJ1-1; no firm D call. Per germline, CDR1 SGHRS and CDR2 YFSETQ. The CDR3 contains 13 residues. Deletions cut 0 bases from V and 4 bases from J, with 7 bases between. CDR3 DNA sequence: TGCGCCAGCAGCTTGGGGGCCGGCACTGAAGCTTTCTTT. This encodes CASSLGAGTEAFF.

The chain employs TRBV11-2 and TRBJ1-3, with 7 bases fitting TRBD1. Losses at the gene ends were 5 bases for V and 4 bases for J; bases not matched to a gene: 5. The CDR3 has 14 residues. CDR1 and CDR2 from the germline V gene are SGHAT and FQNNGV. CDR3 residues: CASSPQGPGNTIYF. For the CDR3, the DNA is TGTGCCAGCAGCCCACAGGGGCCCGGAAACACCATATATTTT.

The chain combines TRBV5-1 with TRBJ1-2; 7 nucleotides line up with TRBD1. Germline V gene lookup returns CDR1 SGHRS and CDR2 YFSETQ. V was pared by 4 bases and J by 5 bases, with 11 bases of the junction left unmatched. The CDR3 runs to 15 residues. The CDR3 region has the DNA TGCGCCAGCAGCAACCGACAGGGTTCGGGGTATGGCTACACCTTC. Translating gives CASSNRQGSGYGYTF.

This clone has just a few counts. The rearrangement joins TRBV7-9 to TRBJ1-4; 8 nucleotides line up with TRBD1. V shed 0 bases and J 4 bases; nucleotides not matched to a gene: 1. This CDR3 has 15 amino acids. Germline-derived CDR1 and CDR2 are SEHNR and FQNEAQ (reference sequence). The CDR3 region is CASSLADRVNEKLFF. The DNA of the CDR3 is TGTGCCAGCAGCTTAGCGGACAGGGTTAATGAAAAACTGTTTTTT.

The DNA for the CDR3 is TGTGCCAGCAGTGAACTGGACGGGAGCTCCTACGAGCAGTACTTC. This sequence encodes CASSELDGSSYEQYF. V and J are TRBV6-1 and TRBJ2-7; D may be TRBD2 (6 bases). Deletions cut 2 bases from V and 0 bases from J, with 11 bases between. In germline, CDR1 is MNHNS, CDR2 SASEGT. This CDR3 comprises 15 residues.

This clone has just one count. A read error may account for a junction end that differs from germline. CDR3 protein: CSSSLRSGSNYEQYF. The CDR3 DNA is TGTTCCAGCAGCTTAAGAAGCGGTTCTAACTACGAGCAGTACTTC. The gene calls are TRBV7-9 and TRBJ2-7; D might be TRBD2 (5 bases). Per germline, CDR1 SEHNR and CDR2 FQNEAQ (reference sequence). This CDR3 has 15 residues.

The J gene is TRBJ1-6, the V gene TRBV29-1; D possibly corresponds to TRBD1 (5 bases). V was trimmed by 2 bases and J by 7 bases, leaving 15 bases between them. The CDR3 covers 15 residues. The V gene's germline CDR1 is SQVTM and CDR2 ANQGSEA. The chain's CDR3 is CSVERQTELNSPLHF. The CDR3 DNA is TGCAGCGTTGAACGACAGACCGAACTCAATTCACCCCTCCACTTT.

J is TRBJ2-5 and V is TRBV7-2, with 7 bases aligning to TRBD2. V shed 3 bases and J 5 bases; nucleotides not matched to a gene: 3. The CDR3 runs to 13 residues. Germline V CDR1 and CDR2: SGHTA, FQGNSA. CDR3 DNA: TGTGCCAGCAGCTTGACTAGCAGGGAGACCCAGTACTTC. It yields the protein CASSLTSRETQYF.

The DNA for the CDR3 is TGCGCCAGCAGTGAGTCGTCAGGGGCTGGAAACACCATATATTTT. Translation gives CASSESSGAGNTIYF. The chain has TRBV10-2 and TRBJ1-3; D may be TRBD1 (6 bases). This CDR3 has 15 amino acids. CDR1 and CDR2 (germline): WSHSY, SAAADI. The ends were cut back, 0 bases at V and 2 bases at J, with 8 bases in the middle.

The V and J genes are TRBV30 and TRBJ1-2; maybe TRBD1 (6 bases). This CDR3 comprises 12 residues. The germline V gene encodes CDR1 GTSNPN and CDR2 SVGIG (reference sequence). V lost 8 bases, J lost 4 bases, and 14 bases lay in between. In nucleotides, the CDR3 is TGTGCCGAAGTAGGGGGTGGCTATGGCTACACCTTC. Its translation: CAEVGGGYGYTF.

The chain employs TRBV5-1 and TRBJ2-1; TRBD1 aligns across 8 bases. This CDR3 has 13 amino acids. Germline V gives CDR1 SGHRS, CDR2 YFSETQ. V trimming: 0 bases; J trimming: 16 bases; junction bases outside the gene matches: 9. The CDR3 is CASSLAGGQAFFF. The CDR3 region has the DNA TGCGCCAGCAGCTTGGCCGGGGGACAGGCCTTCTTCTTC.

The genes are TRBV6-1 and TRBJ2-7; 10 bases agree with TRBD2. The CDR3 runs 15 residues. Unmatched junction bases numbered 6, after V lost 7 bases and J lost 0 bases. The germline V gene has CDR1 MNHNS and CDR2 SASEGT. CDR3 amino acids: CASIPSGGSSYEQYF. DNA for the CDR3: TGTGCCAGCATTCCTAGCGGGGGCAGCTCCTACGAGCAGTACTTC.

The V call is TRBV18, the J call TRBJ1-1; D remains ambiguous. Per the germline V gene, CDR1 is KGHSH and CDR2 is LQKENI. Trimming removed 4 bases from V and 7 bases from J, with 13 bases in between. The CDR3 consists of 13 residues. CDR3 nucleotide sequence: TGTGCCAGCTCACAAATGGAGGGCGGTGAAGCTTTCTTT. Its protein is CASSQMEGGEAFF. Filled out from reference TRBV18 and TRBJ1-1, the complete variable domain reads NAGVMQNPRHLVRRRGQEARLRCSPMKGHSHVYWYRQLPEEGLKFMVYLQKENIIDESGMPKERFSAEFPKEGPSILRIQQVVRGDSAAYFCASSQMEGGEAFFGQGTRLTVV.

The gene calls are TRBV30 and TRBJ2-5; 11 bases agree with TRBD2. This CDR3 region has 15 residues. The germline CDR1 and CDR2 sequences are GTSNPN and SVGIG (reference sequence). Unmatched junction bases numbered 6, after V lost 2 bases and J lost 4 bases. The chain's CDR3 is CAWSTASGGLETQYF. The CDR3 region has the DNA TGTGCCTGGAGTACCGCTAGCGGGGGGTTAGAGACCCAGTACTTC.

The chain joins TRBV29-1 to TRBJ2-1, with 7 bases aligning to TRBD1. CDR3 length: 11 residues. Trimming at V came to 6 bases and at J to 7 bases, leaving 3 bases not matched to a gene. CDR1 is SQVTM, CDR2 ANQGSEA, per germline. CDR3 nucleotides: TGCAGCGTCACCAGGGGGAATGAGCAGTTCTTC. It specifies CSVTRGNEQFF.

The V and J genes are TRBV7-9 and TRBJ1-1; D gene unclear. Germline assignment: CDR1 SEHNR and CDR2 FQNEAQ (reference sequence). The CDR3 length is 13 residues. The ends were cut back, 2 bases at V and 1 base at J, with 5 bases in the middle. For the CDR3, the DNA is TGTGCCAGCAGCTTATCGGGGAACACTGAAGCTTTCTTT. This sequence encodes CASSLSGNTEAFF.

The chain combines TRBV30 with TRBJ1-1; 7 bases are a match to TRBD1. The CDR3 has 14 residues. Germline CDR1 GTSNPN, CDR2 SVGIG (reference sequence). V lost 3 bases and J lost 1; bases outside the gene matches: 5. The CDR3 DNA reads as TGTGCCTGGAGGCCAGGGGGAGGGAACACTGAAGCTTTCTTT. This sequence encodes CAWRPGGGNTEAFF.

The chain has TRBV7-9 and TRBJ2-7, with 12 bases matching TRBD2. Germline CDR1 reads SEHNR; CDR2 reads FQNEAQ (reference sequence). The CDR3 totals 15 residues. V shed 5 bases, J shed 4 bases, and the junction held 6 bases outside the gene matches. The CDR3 sequence is CASSPRGTSGYEQYF. CDR3 DNA: TGTGCCAGCAGCCCTAGGGGGACTAGCGGGTACGAGCAGTACTTC.

V usage is TRBV6-6 and J usage is TRBJ2-5; 8 bases agree with TRBD2. The J call may be incorrect, as the DNA end agrees better with TRBJ2-7. This CDR3 contains 15 residues. Per the germline V gene, CDR1 is MNHNY and CDR2 is SVGAGI (reference sequence). The CDR3 protein is CASSGSGTSSYEQYF. In DNA form, the CDR3 reads TGTGCCAGCAGCGGCTCCGGGACTAGCTCCTACGAGCAGTACTTC.

For this clone: Germline is not matched at one junction end, which may reflect a read error. The genes are TRBV7-9 and TRBJ1-2, with D hard to call. CDR1 is SEHNR and CDR2 is FQNEAQ in the germline V gene (reference sequence). This CDR3 spans 15 amino acids. As DNA, the CDR3 is TGTTCCAGCAGCTTTGTAACAGACAAGAACTATGGCTACACCTTC. Its translation is CSSSFVTDKNYGYTF. The full variable domain, completed using reference TRBV7-9 and TRBJ1-2, is DTGVSQNPRHKITKRGQNVTFRCDPISEHNRLYWYRQTLGQGPEFLTYFQNEAQLEKSRLLSDRFSAERPKGSFSTLEIQRTEQGDSAMYLCSSSFVTDKNYGYTFGSGTRLTVV.

The rearrangement uses TRBV6-1 and TRBJ2-7; TRBD1 matches at 9 bases. The CDR3 sequence is 15 residues long. Looked up from germline, CDR1 is MNHNS and CDR2 is SASEGT. V gave up 4 bases and J gave up 5 bases; unmatched junction bases: 9. CDR3 residues: CASSAMTGGLDEQYF. For the CDR3, the DNA is TGTGCCAGCAGTGCAATGACAGGGGGGCTGGACGAGCAGTACTTC.

This clone was detected only a few times. The chain employs TRBV30 and TRBJ1-5; 8 nucleotides match TRBD1. Germline V CDR1 and CDR2: GTSNPN, SVGIG (reference sequence). The CDR3 totals 14 residues. V was clipped by 3 bases and J by 3 bases; unmatched bases: 4. The CDR3 coding sequence is TGTGCCTGGAGCGACAGGGGCAACAATCAGCCCCAGCATTTT. It specifies CAWSDRGNNQPQHF.

This chain joins TRBV15 and TRBJ2-3, with D possibly matching TRBD1 (5 bases). V lost 3 bases, J lost 0 bases, and 10 bases lay in between. From germline, CDR1 is LNHNV and CDR2 YYDKDF (reference sequence). The CDR3 sequence is 15 residues long. CDR3: CATSSGAVSTDTQYF. The CDR3 DNA follows: TGTGCCACCAGCAGTGGGGCGGTAAGCACAGATACGCAGTATTTT.

The chain joins TRBV6-6 to TRBJ2-5, with TRBD2 matching over 8 bases. The trim removed 2 bases at V and 3 bases at J, leaving 2 bases unmatched. Germline V lookup: CDR1 MNHNY, CDR2 SVGAGI (reference sequence). This CDR3 has 14 amino acids. In nucleotides, the CDR3 is TGTGCCAGCAGTTACACGGGGGGGGAAGAGACCCAGTACTTC. It specifies CASSYTGGEETQYF.

The CDR3 reads CASSLEGTRAQTQYF. The CDR3 DNA is TGTGCCAGCAGCTTAGAGGGGACTCGCGCGCAGACCCAGTACTTC. The chain employs TRBV7-2 and TRBJ2-5; possible D gene TRBD2, 6 bases. V was shortened by 1 base and J by 6 bases, with 15 bases between the two germline ends. This CDR3 is 15 amino acids long. CDR1 is SGHTA, CDR2 FQGNSA, per germline.